This is a list of T cell receptor beta chains from one sample in a study of blood T cell repertoires in COVID-19. Libraries were prepared by immunoSEQ multiplex PCR; TCRdb keeps only in-frame clonotypes and omits some of them. The sample records over 110,000 clones, around 83% being singletons. The sequenced material came from peripheral blood. These receptors all stem from a man between 60 and 75 years old with active or convalescent COVID-19. The CDR3 runs from the conserved cysteine through the conserved F or W. A D gene is named only where the DNA matches it firmly. Size is omitted from some rows. Given values are once, few, many or a class for expanded clones.

CASSLAGVGEQFF	TGTGCCAGCAGCTTAGCGGGGGTTGGTGAGCAGTTCTTC	TRBV11-3	TRBJ2-1	.	.
CASSYTGGGNTGELFF	TGTGCCAGCAGTTACACAGGGGGCGGGAACACCGGGGAGCTGTTTTTT	TRBV6-6	TRBJ2-2	.	TRBD1
CASSESGTGSGELFF	TGTGCCAGCAGTGAATCCGGGACAGGGAGCGGAGAACTGTTTTTT	TRBV6-1	TRBJ1-4	many	TRBD1
CASSNRGAGYEQYF	TGTGCCAGCAGCAACCGGGGGGCAGGCTACGAGCAGTACTTC	TRBV3-1/TRBV3-2	TRBJ2-7	.	.
CASSKGGVMNTEAFF	TGTGCCAGCAGCAAAGGTGGAGTTATGAACACTGAAGCTTTCTTT	TRBV6-6	TRBJ1-1	.	.
CASSLDTGSETQYF	TGTGCCAGCAGCTTGGATACGGGGTCCGAGACCCAGTACTTC	TRBV5-4	TRBJ2-5	.	.
CASSRGRGSYQPQHF	TGTGCCAGCAGCAGGGGAAGGGGATCGTATCAGCCCCAGCATTTT	TRBV21-1	TRBJ1-5	.	.
CASSQDPETSDFTDTQYF	TGCGCCAGCAGCCAAGATCCCGAGACTAGCGATTTCACAGATACGCAGTATTTT	TRBV4-1	TRBJ2-3	once	TRBD2
CASSPDRGAQVIQYF	TGCGCCAGCAGCCCCGACCGGGGGGCCCAAGTCATTCAGTACTTC	TRBV5-1	TRBJ2-4	.	.
CSVAGDRYEQYF	TGCAGCGTTGCGGGGGATCGCTACGAGCAGTACTTC	TRBV29-1	TRBJ2-7	once	.
CASSLARQGQAFF	TGTGCCAGCAGCTTAGCCCGACAGGGCCAAGCTTTCTTT	TRBV7-2	TRBJ1-1	once	TRBD1
CASSSGTTGVGYTF	TGTGCCAGCAGCTCCGGGACGACAGGGGTTGGCTACACCTTC	TRBV5-6	TRBJ1-2	.	TRBD1
CASSETGNQPQHF	TGCGCCAGCAGTGAGACAGGTAATCAGCCCCAGCATTTT	TRBV10-2	TRBJ1-5	.	.
CASSAPGTGNTEAFF	TGTGCCAGCAGTGCCCCCGGGACAGGGAACACTGAAGCTTTCTTT	TRBV2	TRBJ1-1	once	TRBD1
CASSQDWDLLAGGFNEQFF	TGTGCCAGCAGCCAAGATTGGGACCTACTAGCGGGGGGGTTCAATGAGCAGTTCTTC	TRBV3-1/TRBV3-2	TRBJ2-1	.	TRBD2
CASRTPGQEYNEQFF	TGTGCCAGCAGGACCCCGGGACAGGAATACAATGAGCAGTTCTTC	TRBV6-5	TRBJ2-1	.	TRBD1
CASSGATGALTGNTEAFF	TGTGCCAGCAGTGGGGCGACAGGGGCCCTGACCGGGAACACTGAAGCTTTCTTT	TRBV27	TRBJ1-1	.	TRBD1
CASSGREYGYTF	TGTGCCAGCAGTGGCAGGGAATATGGCTACACCTTC	TRBV12-3/TRBV12-4	TRBJ1-2	once	.
CASSIVPGLAGGYTDTQYF	TGTGCCAGTAGTATAGTTCCGGGACTAGCGGGAGGATACACAGATACGCAGTATTTT	TRBV19	TRBJ2-3	.	TRBD2
CASRPGQGVRSYEQYF	TGTGCCAGCCGCCCGGGACAGGGGGTTAGGTCCTACGAGCAGTACTTC	TRBV6-2/TRBV6-3	TRBJ2-7	.	TRBD1
CASSPRPSRENYGYTF	TGTGCCAGCAGCCCCCGTCCGTCCAGGGAAAACTATGGCTACACCTTC	TRBV9	TRBJ1-2	.	.
CASSFQGVDGYTF	TGTGCCAGCAGTTTCCAGGGGGTGGATGGCTACACCTTC	TRBV12-3/TRBV12-4	TRBJ1-2	.	TRBD1
CASSYNGIGGSADTQYF	TGTGCCAGCAGTTATAATGGAATCGGGGGTTCGGCAGATACGCAGTATTTT	TRBV27	TRBJ2-3	.	.
CASSPAGGWTEAFF	TGTGCCAGCAGCCCGGCGGGGGGCTGGACTGAAGCTTTCTTT	TRBV11-2	TRBJ1-1	.	.
CASSLVAGRVNTEAFF	TGTGCCAGCAGCTTAGTGGCGGGGAGGGTGAACACTGAAGCTTTCTTT	TRBV7-2	TRBJ1-1	.	.
CASAQGVEAFF	TGTGCCAGCGCCCAGGGGGTAGAAGCTTTCTTT	TRBV12-3/TRBV12-4	TRBJ1-1	.	TRBD1
CSASLAEGTDTQYF	TGCAGTGCTAGTTTAGCGGAGGGCACAGATACGCAGTATTTT	TRBV20-1	TRBJ2-3	.	.